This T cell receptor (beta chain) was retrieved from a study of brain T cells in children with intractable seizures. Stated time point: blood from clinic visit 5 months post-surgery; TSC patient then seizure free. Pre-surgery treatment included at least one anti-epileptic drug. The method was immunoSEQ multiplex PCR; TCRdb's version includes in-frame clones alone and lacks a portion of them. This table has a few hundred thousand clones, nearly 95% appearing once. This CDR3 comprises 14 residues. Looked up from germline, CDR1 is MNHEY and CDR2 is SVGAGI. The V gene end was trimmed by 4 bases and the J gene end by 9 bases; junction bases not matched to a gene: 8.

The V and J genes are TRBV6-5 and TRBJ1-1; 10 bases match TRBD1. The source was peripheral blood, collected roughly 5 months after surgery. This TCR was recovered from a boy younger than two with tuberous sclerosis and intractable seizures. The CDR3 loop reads CASSFGQGVDQAFF. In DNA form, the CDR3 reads TGTGCCAGCAGTTTCGGACAGGGGGTAGACCAAGCTTTCTTT.